The present entry profiles one T cell receptor (beta chain) with its context. V trimming: 3 bases; J trimming: 3 bases; junction bases outside the gene matches: 4. The germline CDR1 and CDR2 sequences are LGHNA and YSLEER. The CDR3 sequence is 14 residues long. Source study methods: Amplification of reference gene primers provided the estimated nucleated cell counts. Method: immunoSEQ multiplex PCR; TCRdb's copy keeps in-frame clones and lacks some. The V and J calls and clone size are taken from that table; D and trimming were inferred from the DNA. The sample contains about 280,000 clones, around 90% of which appear only once. This sample is drawn from a study of blood T cell repertoires in COVID-19. Looking at the study overall: Sites in the United States, Italy and Spain provided acute and convalescent COVID-19 samples. T cells, B-cell-depleted T cells, or PBMCs supplied cDNA or gDNA.

The specimen was peripheral blood. This chain connects TRBV4-3 to TRBJ2-7, with 8 bases aligning to TRBD1. The receptor's source is a man aged 18 to 29 with active or convalescent COVID-19. The CDR3 DNA follows: TGCGCCAGCAGCCATCAAACAGGGGGCTACGAGCAGTACTTC. It specifies CASSHQTGGYEQYF.